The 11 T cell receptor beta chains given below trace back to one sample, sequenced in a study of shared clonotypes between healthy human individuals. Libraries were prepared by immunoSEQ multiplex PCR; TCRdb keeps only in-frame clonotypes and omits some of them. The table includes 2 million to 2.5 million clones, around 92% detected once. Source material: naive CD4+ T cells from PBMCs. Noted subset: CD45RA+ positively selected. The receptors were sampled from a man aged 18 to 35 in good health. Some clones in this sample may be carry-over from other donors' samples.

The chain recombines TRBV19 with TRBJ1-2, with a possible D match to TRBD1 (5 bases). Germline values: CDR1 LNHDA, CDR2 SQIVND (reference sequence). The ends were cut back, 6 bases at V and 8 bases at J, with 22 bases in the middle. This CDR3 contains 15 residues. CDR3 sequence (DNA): TGTGCCAGTAGGGAGGGACCCGCTAGCACGTCGGGCTACACCTTC. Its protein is CASREGPASTSGYTF. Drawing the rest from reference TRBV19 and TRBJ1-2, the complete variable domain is DGGITQSPKYLFRKEGQNVTLSCEQNLNHDAMYWYRQDPGQGLRLIYYSQIVNDFQKGDIAEGYSVSREKKESFPLTVTSAQKNPTAFYLCASREGPASTSGYTFGSGTRLTVV.

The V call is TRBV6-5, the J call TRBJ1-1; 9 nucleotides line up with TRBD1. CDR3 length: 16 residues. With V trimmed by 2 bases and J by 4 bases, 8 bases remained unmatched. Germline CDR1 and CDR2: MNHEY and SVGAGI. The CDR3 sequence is CASSYQPGQGRTEAFF. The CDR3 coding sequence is TGTGCCAGCAGTTACCAACCCGGACAGGGGCGCACTGAAGCTTTCTTT.

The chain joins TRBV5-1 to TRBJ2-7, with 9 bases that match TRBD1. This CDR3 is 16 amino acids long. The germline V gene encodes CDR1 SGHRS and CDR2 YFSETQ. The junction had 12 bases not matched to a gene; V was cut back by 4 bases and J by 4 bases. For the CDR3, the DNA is TGCGCCAGCAGCCCAAGCGAGACAGGGGGTAGGTACGAGCAGTACTTC. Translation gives CASSPSETGGRYEQYF.

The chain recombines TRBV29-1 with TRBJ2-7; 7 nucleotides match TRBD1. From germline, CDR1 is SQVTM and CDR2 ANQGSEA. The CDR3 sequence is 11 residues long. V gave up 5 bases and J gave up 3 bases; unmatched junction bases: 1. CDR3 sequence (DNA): TGCAGCGTTAACAGGGGCTACGAGCAGTACTTC. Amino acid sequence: CSVNRGYEQYF.

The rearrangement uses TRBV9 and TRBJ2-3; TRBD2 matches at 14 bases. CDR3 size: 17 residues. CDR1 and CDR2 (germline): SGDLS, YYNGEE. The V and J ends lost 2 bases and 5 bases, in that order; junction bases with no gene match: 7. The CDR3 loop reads CASSVRLAGGRGDTQYF. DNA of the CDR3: TGTGCCAGCAGCGTCAGACTAGCGGGAGGGCGTGGAGATACGCAGTATTTT.

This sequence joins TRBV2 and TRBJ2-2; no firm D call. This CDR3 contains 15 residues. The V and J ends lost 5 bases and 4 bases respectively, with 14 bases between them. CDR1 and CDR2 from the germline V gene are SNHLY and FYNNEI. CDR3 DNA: TGTGCCAGCAGTTTGGGCTCCCGGAGCACCGGGGAGCTGTTTTTT. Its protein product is CASSLGSRSTGELFF.

CDR3 in amino acids: CASSYGHSGANVLTF. The CDR3 coding sequence is TGTGCCAGCAGTTACGGCCACTCTGGGGCCAACGTCCTGACTTTC. The chain joins TRBV6-5 to TRBJ2-6; D is ambiguous. This CDR3 spans 15 amino acids. The V gene's germline CDR1 is MNHEY and CDR2 SVGAGI. The V end was cut by 2 bases, the J end by 0 bases, with 5 bases between.

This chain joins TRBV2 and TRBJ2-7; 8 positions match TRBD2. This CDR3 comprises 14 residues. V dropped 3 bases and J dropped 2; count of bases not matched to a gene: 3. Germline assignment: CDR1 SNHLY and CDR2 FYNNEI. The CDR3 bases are TGTGCCAGCAGTGAGGCTAGCGGGCCCTACGAGCAGTACTTC. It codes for CASSEASGPYEQYF.

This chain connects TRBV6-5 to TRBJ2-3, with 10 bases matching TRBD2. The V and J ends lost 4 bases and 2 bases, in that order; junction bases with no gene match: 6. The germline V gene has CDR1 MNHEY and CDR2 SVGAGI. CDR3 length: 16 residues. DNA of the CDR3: TGTGCCAGCAGTTTCGGAGCGGGAGGGACCACAGATACGCAGTATTTT. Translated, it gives CASSFGAGGTTDTQYF.

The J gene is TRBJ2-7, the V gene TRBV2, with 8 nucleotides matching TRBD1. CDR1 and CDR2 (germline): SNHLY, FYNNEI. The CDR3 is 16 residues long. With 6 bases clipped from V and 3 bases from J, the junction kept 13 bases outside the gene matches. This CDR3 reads CASSSFSGGSVYEQYF. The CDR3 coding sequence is TGTGCCAGCAGCTCGTTTTCAGGGGGCTCGGTCTACGAGCAGTACTTC.

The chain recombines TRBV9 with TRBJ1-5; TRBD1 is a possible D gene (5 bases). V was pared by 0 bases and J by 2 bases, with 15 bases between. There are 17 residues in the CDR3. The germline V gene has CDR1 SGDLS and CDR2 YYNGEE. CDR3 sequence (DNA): TGTGCCAGCAGCGTAGACCCGGGACTTGGGGGCAATCAGCCCCAGCATTTT. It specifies CASSVDPGLGGNQPQHF.